These 18 T cell receptor beta chains were sequenced from one sample in a study of T-cell reconstitution after alpha-beta-depleted transplantation in children. Preparation of the TCRbeta library used unique molecular identifiers. MiXCR was run by TCRdb on the PCR reads, yielding one entry per CDR3 protein. The profile shows over 70,000 distinct CDR3 sequences, 10% to 15% of them singletons. Specimen: PBMCs from the stem cell graft donor, collected from the stem cell graft. All receptors derive from a human donor who donated a stem cell graft to a child with inherited bone marrow failure.

This clonotype showed up many times. The chain links TRBV12-3 or TRBV12-4 to TRBJ2-6; unclear D gene. V shed 6 bases and J shed 0 bases, with 6 bases lying between them. The CDR3 is made up of 14 amino acids. CDR3 sequence (DNA): TGTGCCAGCAGATTAAGCTCTGGGGCCAACGTCCTGACTTTC. Translating gives CASRLSSGANVLTF.

This clonotype was observed a handful of times. The V call is TRBV4-2, the J call TRBJ2-5, with D possibly being TRBD1 (6 bases). CDR3 size: 16 residues. V shed 1 base and J shed 0 bases, with 12 bases lying between them. CDR1 LGHNA and CDR2 YNFKEQ come from the germline V gene. CDR3 residues: CASSQGTGTNQETQYF. The CDR3 nucleotides are TGTGCCAGCAGCCAAGGAACCGGGACAAACCAAGAGACCCAGTACTTC.

The chain employs TRBV2 and TRBJ1-6; D possibly corresponds to TRBD1 (5 bases). The germline V gene encodes CDR1 SNHLY and CDR2 FYNNEI. The CDR3 runs 15 residues. V was pared by 2 bases and J by 10 bases, with 15 bases between. The CDR3 protein is CASSEPSQGGSPLHF. The CDR3 nucleotides are TGTGCCAGCAGTGAACCATCGCAGGGAGGATCACCCCTCCACTTT.

The chain couples TRBV21-1 to TRBJ1-5. TRBV21-1 is assigned pseudogene status. CDR3 size: 16 residues. The CDR3 sequence is CAPGEPNPDSNQPQHF. CDR3 sequence (DNA): TGTGCCCCTGGGGAACCCAATCCTGATAGCAATCAGCCCCAGCATTTT.

Many counts were recorded for this clonotype. DNA of the CDR3: TGTGCCAGCAGCCGCGGGGGGAACACAGATACGCAGTATTTT. It is translated as CASSRGGNTDTQYF. The V call is TRBV7-2, the J call TRBJ2-3; 8 bases fit TRBD2. This CDR3 is 14 amino acids long. V was clipped by 5 bases and J by 2 bases; unmatched bases: 3. The germline V gene encodes CDR1 SGHTA and CDR2 FQGNSA.

The table lists this clonotype with many counts. The chain combines TRBV3-1 with TRBJ2-1, with D unclear. V was clipped by 4 bases and J by 8 bases, with 12 bases between them. Germline lookup yields CDR1 LGHDT and CDR2 YNNKEL (reference sequence). The CDR3 runs 13 residues. CDR3 amino acids: CASSPDYTHEQFF. The CDR3 coding sequence is TGTGCCAGCAGCCCGGATTACACTCATGAGCAGTTCTTC.

This chain links TRBV4-2 with TRBJ2-4; perhaps TRBD2 as D (6 bases). CDR1 is LGHNA, CDR2 YNFKEQ, per germline. V was shortened by 4 bases and J by 8 bases, with 18 bases between the two germline ends. The CDR3 loop spans 15 amino acids. The CDR3 DNA is TGTGCCAGCAGCCCCGGGGCTTCGGGCGGGGACATTCAGTACTTC. Encoded protein: CASSPGASGGDIQYF.

V gene TRBV7-2 combines with J gene TRBJ2-3, with TRBD1 matching over 7 bases. This CDR3 comprises 14 residues. Germline-derived CDR1 and CDR2 are SGHTA and FQGNSA. The junction had 6 bases not matched to a gene; V was cut back by 5 bases and J by 4 bases. The CDR3 loop is CASSQNRGADTQYF. DNA of the CDR3: TGTGCCAGCAGCCAAAACAGGGGTGCAGATACGCAGTATTTT.

This chain links TRBV4-3 with TRBJ2-1; TRBD2 might be the D (5 bases). The CDR3 covers 15 residues. Germline V gene data show CDR1 as LGHNA and CDR2 as YSLEER. V gave up 4 bases and J gave up 2 bases, with 12 bases separating them. CDR3: CASSRQEGTYNEQFF. The CDR3 region has the DNA TGCGCCAGCAGCCGCCAAGAGGGCACCTACAATGAGCAGTTCTTC.

This chain connects TRBV5-5 to TRBJ2-6; TRBD2 is a possible D gene (5 bases). The CDR3 is made up of 16 amino acids. The germline gives CDR1 SGHKS, CDR2 YYEKEE (reference sequence). V lost 4 bases, J lost 0 bases, and 11 bases lay in between. CDR3: CASSPLDFSGANVLTF. Written as DNA, the CDR3 is TGTGCCAGCAGCCCTCTGGACTTCTCTGGGGCCAACGTCCTGACTTTC.

This clonotype has ten or more counts. This rearrangement joins TRBV24-1 to TRBJ2-1, with TRBD2 matching 8 bases. In germline, CDR1 is KGHDR, CDR2 SFDVKD. V was clipped by 4 bases and J by 8 bases; unmatched bases: 12. The CDR3 length is 16 residues. The CDR3 protein is CATSESGLPGGDEQFF. The CDR3 region has the DNA TGTGCCACCAGTGAATCGGGACTCCCGGGAGGGGATGAGCAGTTCTTC.

There are many counts of this clonotype. V usage is TRBV29-1 and J usage is TRBJ1-1, with unresolved D. Germline lookup yields CDR1 SQVTM and CDR2 ANQGSEA. Trimming removed 5 bases from V and 7 bases from J, with 11 bases in between. The CDR3 is 11 residues long. CDR3 region: CSVWTINEAFF. CDR3 DNA sequence: TGCAGCGTTTGGACGATCAATGAAGCTTTCTTT. The full variable domain, with the rest looked up from reference TRBV29-1 and TRBJ1-1, is SAVISQKPSRDICQRGTSLTIQCQVDSQVTMMFWYRQQPGQSLTLIATANQGSEATYESGFVIDKFPISRPNLTFSTLTVSNMSPEDSSIYLCSVWTINEAFFGQGTRLTVV.

This clonotype has just a few counts. The chain is built from TRBV18 and TRBJ2-2; D gene unclear. CDR1 is KGHSH and CDR2 is LQKENI in the germline V gene. This CDR3 spans 13 amino acids. V was cut by 1 base and J by 6 bases, with 6 bases left in between. The CDR3, as DNA: TGTGCCAGCTCACCACAAGTGTCCGGGGAGCTGTTTTTT. Its translation is CASSPQVSGELFF. The full variable domain, its missing parts supplied by reference TRBV18 and TRBJ2-2, is NAGVMQNPRHLVRRRGQEARLRCSPMKGHSHVYWYRQLPEEGLKFMVYLQKENIIDESGMPKERFSAEFPKEGPSILRIQQVVRGDSAAYFCASSPQVSGELFFGEGSRLTVL.

This clonotype has more than one count but fewer than ten. The chain has TRBV7-9 and TRBJ2-1, with D perhaps TRBD1 or TRBD2 (6 bases each). The CDR3 has 16 amino acids. Germline lookup yields CDR1 SEHNR and CDR2 FQNEAQ (reference sequence). V shed 5 bases and J shed 5 bases, with 19 bases lying between them. Here the CDR3 DNA reads TGTGCCAGCAGCCACAAACCTCAGGGGAGGCACAATGAGCAGTTCTTC. Residues: CASSHKPQGRHNEQFF.

This clonotype was counted ten times or more. V is TRBV12-3 or TRBV12-4 and J is TRBJ1-1; 9 positions agree with TRBD1. V shed 4 bases and J 2 bases; nucleotides not matched to a gene: 5. The CDR3 spans 15 residues. CDR3 in amino acids: CASSYGTGRNTEAFF. DNA for the CDR3: TGTGCCAGCAGTTATGGGACAGGGCGAAACACTGAAGCTTTCTTT.

This clonotype has a count of ten or more. The chain has TRBV6-5 and TRBJ1-1, with a tentative D call TRBD1 (5 bases). This CDR3 region has 14 residues. Trimming left V 2 bases short and J 6 bases short, with 13 bases between. The germline CDR1 and CDR2 sequences are MNHEY and SVGAGI. The CDR3 protein is CASSYGAGSPEAFF. Here the CDR3 DNA reads TGTGCCAGCAGTTACGGGGCAGGGTCTCCTGAAGCTTTCTTT.

This clonotype was picked up many times. V gene TRBV18 combines with J gene TRBJ2-1; D is undetermined. The CDR3 loop spans 15 amino acids. Per germline, CDR1 KGHSH and CDR2 LQKENI. The V gene lost 3 bases and the J gene lost 0 bases, with 9 bases spanning the gap. The chain's CDR3 is CASSPMESSYNEQFF. DNA for the CDR3: TGTGCCAGCTCACCCATGGAGAGCTCCTACAATGAGCAGTTCTTC.

This clonotype was observed many times. V is TRBV4-2 and J is TRBJ2-5; D gene unclear. This CDR3 has 14 amino acids. V lost 0 bases to trimming and J lost 5 bases, with 10 bases between them. The germline V gene encodes CDR1 LGHNA and CDR2 YNFKEQ. CDR3 amino acids: CASSQDPVPETQYF. In DNA, the CDR3 is TGTGCCAGCAGCCAAGATCCCGTTCCCGAGACCCAGTACTTC.